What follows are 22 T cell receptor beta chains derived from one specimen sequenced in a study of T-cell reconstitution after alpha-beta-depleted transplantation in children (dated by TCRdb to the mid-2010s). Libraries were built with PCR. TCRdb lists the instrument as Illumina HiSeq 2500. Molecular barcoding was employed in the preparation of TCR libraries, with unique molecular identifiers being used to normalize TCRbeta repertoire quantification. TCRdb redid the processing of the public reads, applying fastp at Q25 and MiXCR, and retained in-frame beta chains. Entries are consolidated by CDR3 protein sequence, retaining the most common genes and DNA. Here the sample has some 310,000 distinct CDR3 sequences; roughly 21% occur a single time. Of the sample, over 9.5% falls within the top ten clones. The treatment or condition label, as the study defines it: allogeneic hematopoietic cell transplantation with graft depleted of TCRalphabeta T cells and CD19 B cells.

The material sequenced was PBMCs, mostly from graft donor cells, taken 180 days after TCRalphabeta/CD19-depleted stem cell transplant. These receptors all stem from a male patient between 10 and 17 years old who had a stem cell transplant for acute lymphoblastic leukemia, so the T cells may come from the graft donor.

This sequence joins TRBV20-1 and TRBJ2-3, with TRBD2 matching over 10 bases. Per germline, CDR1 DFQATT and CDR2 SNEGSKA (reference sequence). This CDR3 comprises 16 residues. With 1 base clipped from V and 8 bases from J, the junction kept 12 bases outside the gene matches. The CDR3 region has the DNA TGCAGTGCTAGAGTGCAACTAGCGGGACCCTGGGGTACGCAGTATTTT. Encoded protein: CSARVQLAGPWGTQYF.

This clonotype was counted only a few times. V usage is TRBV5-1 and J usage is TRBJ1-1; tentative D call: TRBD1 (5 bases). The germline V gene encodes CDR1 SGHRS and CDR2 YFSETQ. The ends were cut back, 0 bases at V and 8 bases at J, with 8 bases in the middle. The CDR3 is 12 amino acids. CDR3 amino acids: CASSLAGKEAFF. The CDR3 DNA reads TGCGCCAGCAGCTTGGCAGGGAAGGAAGCTTTCTTT.

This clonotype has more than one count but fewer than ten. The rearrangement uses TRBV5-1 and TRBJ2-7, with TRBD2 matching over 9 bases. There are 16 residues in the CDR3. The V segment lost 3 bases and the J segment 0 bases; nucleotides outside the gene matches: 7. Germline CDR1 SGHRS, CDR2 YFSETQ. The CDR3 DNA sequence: TGCGCCAGCAGCTCCGGGACTAGCACGTACTCCTACGAGCAGTACTTC. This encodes CASSSGTSTYSYEQYF.

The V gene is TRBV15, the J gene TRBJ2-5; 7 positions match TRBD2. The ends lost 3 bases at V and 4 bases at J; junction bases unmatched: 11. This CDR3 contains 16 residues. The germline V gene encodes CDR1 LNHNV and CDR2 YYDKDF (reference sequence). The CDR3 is CATSRAGEGFGETQYF. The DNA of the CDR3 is TGTGCCACCAGCAGGGCGGGAGAAGGGTTTGGAGAGACCCAGTACTTC.

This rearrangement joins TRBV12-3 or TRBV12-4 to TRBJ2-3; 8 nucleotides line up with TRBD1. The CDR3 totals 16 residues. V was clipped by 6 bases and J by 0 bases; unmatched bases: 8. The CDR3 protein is CASSPGTGGSTDTQYF. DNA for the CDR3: TGTGCCAGCAGCCCCGGGACAGGAGGGAGCACAGATACGCAGTATTTT.

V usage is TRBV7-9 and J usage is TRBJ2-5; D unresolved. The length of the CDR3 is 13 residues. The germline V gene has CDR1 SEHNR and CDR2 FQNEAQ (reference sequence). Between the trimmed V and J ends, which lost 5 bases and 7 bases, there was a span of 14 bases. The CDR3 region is CASSVVQEMTQYF. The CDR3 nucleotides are TGTGCCAGCAGCGTCGTGCAGGAGATGACCCAGTACTTC. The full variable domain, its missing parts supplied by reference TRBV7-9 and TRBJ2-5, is DTGVSQNPRHKITKRGQNVTFRCDPISEHNRLYWYRQTLGQGPEFLTYFQNEAQLEKSRLLSDRFSAERPKGSFSTLEIQRTEQGDSAMYLCASSVVQEMTQYFGPGTRLLVL.

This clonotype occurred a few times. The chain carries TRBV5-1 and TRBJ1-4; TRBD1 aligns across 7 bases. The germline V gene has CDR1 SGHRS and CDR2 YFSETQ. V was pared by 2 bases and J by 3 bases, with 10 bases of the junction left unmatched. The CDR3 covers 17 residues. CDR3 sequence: CASSLSSRQGPNEKLFF. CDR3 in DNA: TGCGCCAGCAGCTTATCTTCACGACAGGGACCTAATGAAAAACTGTTTTTT.

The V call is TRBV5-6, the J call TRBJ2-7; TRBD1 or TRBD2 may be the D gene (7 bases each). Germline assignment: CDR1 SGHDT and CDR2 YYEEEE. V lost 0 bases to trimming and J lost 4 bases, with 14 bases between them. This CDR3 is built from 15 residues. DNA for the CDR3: TGTGCCAGCAGCTTGGCCCCGCAGGGGGGGTACGAGCAGTACTTC. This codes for CASSLAPQGGYEQYF.

CDR3 sequence reads: CASSLKGQTETQYF. DNA of the CDR3: TGTGCCAGCAGCTTAAAAGGCCAGACCGAGACCCAGTACTTC. V usage is TRBV7-3 and J usage is TRBJ2-5; D remains unclear. V gave up 1 base and J gave up 5 bases, with 11 bases separating them. Germline V gene data show CDR1 as SGHTA and CDR2 as FQGTGA. The CDR3 sequence is 14 residues long. The full variable domain, its missing parts supplied by reference TRBV7-3 and TRBJ2-5, is GAGVSQTPSNKVTEKGKYVELRCDPISGHTALYWYRQSLGQGPEFLIYFQGTGAADDSGLPNDRFFAVRPEGSVSTLKIQRTERGDSAVYLCASSLKGQTETQYFGPGTRLLVL.

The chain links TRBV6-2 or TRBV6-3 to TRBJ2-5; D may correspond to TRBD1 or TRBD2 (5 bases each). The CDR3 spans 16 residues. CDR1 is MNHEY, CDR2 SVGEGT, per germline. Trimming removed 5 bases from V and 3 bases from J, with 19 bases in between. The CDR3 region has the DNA TGTGCCAGCAGTCTACATCTCCGGGACCAGAAAGAGACCCAGTACTTC. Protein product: CASSLHLRDQKETQYF.

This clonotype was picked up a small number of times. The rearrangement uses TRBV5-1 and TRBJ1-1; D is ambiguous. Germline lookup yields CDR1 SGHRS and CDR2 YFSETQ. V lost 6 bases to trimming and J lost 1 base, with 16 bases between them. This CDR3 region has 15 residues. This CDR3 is CASNDRVVGNTEAFF. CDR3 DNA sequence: TGCGCCAGCAACGATCGGGTGGTTGGGAACACTGAAGCTTTCTTT.

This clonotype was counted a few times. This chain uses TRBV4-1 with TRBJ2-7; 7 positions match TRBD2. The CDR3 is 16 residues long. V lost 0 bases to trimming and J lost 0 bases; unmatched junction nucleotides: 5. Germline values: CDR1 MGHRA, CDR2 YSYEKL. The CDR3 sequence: CASSQDPRELSYEQYF. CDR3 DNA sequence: TGCGCCAGCAGCCAAGACCCGCGGGAGCTCTCCTACGAGCAGTACTTC.

The DNA for the CDR3 is TGTGCCAGCAGTTCTTTGGACAGGGGGAATGGTGCCTACAATGAGCAGTTCTTC. Translating it yields CASSSLDRGNGAYNEQFF. The chain joins TRBV12-3 or TRBV12-4 to TRBJ2-1; 10 nucleotides line up with TRBD1. The V segment lost 4 bases and the J segment 2 bases; nucleotides outside the gene matches: 11. The CDR3 has 18 amino acids.

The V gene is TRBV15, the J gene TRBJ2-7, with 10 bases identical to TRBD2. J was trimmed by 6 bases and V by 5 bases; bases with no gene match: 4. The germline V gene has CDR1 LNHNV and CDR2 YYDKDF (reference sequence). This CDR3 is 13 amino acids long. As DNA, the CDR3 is TGTGCCACCAGCCGTCTAGCGGGAGCCGAGCAGTACTTC. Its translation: CATSRLAGAEQYF.

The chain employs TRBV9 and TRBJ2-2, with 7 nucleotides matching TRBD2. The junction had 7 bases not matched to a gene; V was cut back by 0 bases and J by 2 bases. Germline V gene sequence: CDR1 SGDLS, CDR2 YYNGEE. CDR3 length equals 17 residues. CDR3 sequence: CASSVADAGANTGELFF. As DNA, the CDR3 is TGTGCCAGCAGCGTAGCTGACGCGGGAGCCAACACCGGGGAGCTGTTTTTT.

CDR3 sequence (DNA): TGTGCCAGCAGTATAGGTGAAGGGAGACCGTACTTC. The encoded protein is CASSIGEGRPYF. The rearrangement joins TRBV11-3 to TRBJ2-7, with D possibly TRBD2 on 5 matching bases. The CDR3 consists of 12 residues. V gave up 6 bases and J gave up 12 bases, with 18 bases separating them. Germline V gene lookup returns CDR1 SGHNT and CDR2 YENEEA.

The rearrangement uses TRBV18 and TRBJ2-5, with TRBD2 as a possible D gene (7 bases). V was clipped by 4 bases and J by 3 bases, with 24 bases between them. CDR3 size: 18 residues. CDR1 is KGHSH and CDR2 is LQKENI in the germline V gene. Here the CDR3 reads CASSRPRGGRTLKETQYF. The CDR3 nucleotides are TGTGCCAGCTCACGGCCGAGGGGGGGAAGGACCCTTAAAGAGACCCAGTACTTC.

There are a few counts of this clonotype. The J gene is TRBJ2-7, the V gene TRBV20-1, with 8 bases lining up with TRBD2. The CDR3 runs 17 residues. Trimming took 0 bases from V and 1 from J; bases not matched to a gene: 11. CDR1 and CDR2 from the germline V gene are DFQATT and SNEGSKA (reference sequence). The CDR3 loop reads CSARDLTSGKASYEQYF. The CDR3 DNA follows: TGCAGTGCTAGAGATCTCACTAGCGGTAAGGCGTCCTACGAGCAGTACTTC.

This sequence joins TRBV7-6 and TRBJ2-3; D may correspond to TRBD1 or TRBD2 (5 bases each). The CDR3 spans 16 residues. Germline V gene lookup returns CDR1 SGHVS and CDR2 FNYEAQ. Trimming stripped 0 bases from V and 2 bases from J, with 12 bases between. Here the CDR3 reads CASSLAGTDLTDTQYF. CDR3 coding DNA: TGTGCCAGCAGCTTAGCCGGGACGGACCTCACAGATACGCAGTATTTT.

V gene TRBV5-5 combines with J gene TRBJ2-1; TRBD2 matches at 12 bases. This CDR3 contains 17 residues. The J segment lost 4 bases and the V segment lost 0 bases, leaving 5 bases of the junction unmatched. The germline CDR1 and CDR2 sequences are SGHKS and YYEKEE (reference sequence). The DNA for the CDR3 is TGTGCCAGCAGCTTGGGACTAGCGGGAGCGGGGTACAATGAGCAGTTCTTC. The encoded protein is CASSLGLAGAGYNEQFF.

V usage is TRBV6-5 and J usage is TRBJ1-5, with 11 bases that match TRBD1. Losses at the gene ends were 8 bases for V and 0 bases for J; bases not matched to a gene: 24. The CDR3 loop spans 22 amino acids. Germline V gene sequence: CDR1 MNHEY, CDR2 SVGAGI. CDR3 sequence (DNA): TGTGCCAGCCTACCCAATTCTCCGGGACAGGGGGTACTAGAATATAGCAATCAGCCCCAGCATTTT. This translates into CASLPNSPGQGVLEYSNQPQHF.

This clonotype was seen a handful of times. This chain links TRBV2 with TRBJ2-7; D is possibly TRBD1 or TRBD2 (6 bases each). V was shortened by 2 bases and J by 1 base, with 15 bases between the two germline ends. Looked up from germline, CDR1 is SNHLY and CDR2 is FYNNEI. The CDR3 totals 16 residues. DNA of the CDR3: TGTGCCAGCAGTGAAAGTATTAGGGGGAGGTCCTACGAGCAGTACTTC. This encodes CASSESIRGRSYEQYF. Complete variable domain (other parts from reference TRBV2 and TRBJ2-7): EPEVTQTPSHQVTQMGQEVILRCVPISNHLYFYWYRQILGQKVEFLVSFYNNEISEKSEIFDDQFSVERPDGSNFTLKIRSTKLEDSAMYFCASSESIRGRSYEQYFGPGTRLTVT.